This T cell receptor (beta chain) was recorded in a study of T cell repertoires in cytomegalovirus infection. Study-wide background: Both CMV infection and a matching HLA type were indicated by public TCR beta signatures. The study, taken as a whole, reports: The study found HLA-C-restricted CMV-specific TCR beta clonotypes dominating the ex vivo response.

TCRdb analysed the reads with MiXCR anew, one entry per CDR3 protein. This sample has 900,000 to 950,000 distinct CDR3 sequences, with about 33% found just once. In the case of this clonotype: Its antigen is undetermined.

J was trimmed by 3 bases and V by 5 bases; bases with no gene match: 7. Germline lookup yields CDR1 MNHEY and CDR2 SVGAGI. The CDR3 length is 15 residues. Sequencing was performed on cultured CD8+ T cells from PBMCs, taken from culture after CMV antigen stimulation. The V call is TRBV6-5, the J call TRBJ1-2, with 9 bases aligning to TRBD1. The sequence was collected from a human donor in good health (CMV status not recorded). Some clones in this sample may be carry-over from other donors' samples. The CDR3 DNA follows: TGTGCCAGCAGTCTGACAGGGGGGTTCGACTATGGCTACACCTTC. Protein: CASSLTGGFDYGYTF.